These 8 T cell receptor beta chains share one sample of origin, sequenced in a study of radiotherapy plus CTLA-4 blockade in lung cancer. Libraries were prepared by immunoSEQ multiplex PCR; TCRdb keeps only in-frame clonotypes and omits some of them. The sample has about 31,000 clones, 70% to 75% seen once. Sequenced material: peripheral blood, taken from a patient treated with radiotherapy plus ipilimumab. These receptors were taken from a human donor with non-small cell lung cancer whose response to radiotherapy plus ipilimumab could not be evaluated.

This clone was observed a single time. The chain is built from TRBV7-9 and TRBJ2-7, with 12 nucleotides matching TRBD2. The CDR3 consists of 17 residues. CDR1 and CDR2 (germline): SEHNR, FQNEAQ (reference sequence). Trimming took 5 bases from V and 1 from J; bases not matched to a gene: 9. CDR3 nucleotide sequence: TGTGCCAGCAGCCTACCTAGCGGGAGGGCCCTTTCCTACGAGCAGTACTTC. As protein: CASSLPSGRALSYEQYF.

Remarks on this clone: The germline gene is not matched at one end of the junction; a read error may be the cause. The chain joins TRBV5-4 to TRBJ2-7; maybe TRBD1 (5 bases). This CDR3 region has 15 residues. CDR1 SGHNT and CDR2 YYREEE come from the germline V gene (reference sequence). CDR3 protein: CASSQERGPSYEQYF. The CDR3 coding sequence is TGCGCCAGCAGCCAAGAAAGGGGCCCCTCCTACGAGCAGTACTTC.

The V and J genes are TRBV2 and TRBJ2-3; D may be TRBD2 (6 bases). The CDR3 is made up of 12 amino acids. Germline CDR1 reads SNHLY; CDR2 reads FYNNEI. V was cut by 6 bases and J by 3 bases, with 7 bases left in between. This CDR3 is CASSGGTDTQYF. The CDR3 nucleotides read TGTGCCAGCAGCGGAGGGACAGATACGCAGTATTTT.

This chain links TRBV6-1 with TRBJ1-6, with D possibly TRBD1 on 5 matching bases. Germline V lookup: CDR1 MNHNS, CDR2 SASEGT. CDR3 length: 13 residues. Trimming pared 8 bases from V and 9 bases from J, leaving 14 bases between. The CDR3 protein is CASYPGPGSPLHF. The CDR3 nucleotides are TGTGCCAGCTATCCAGGGCCAGGTTCACCCCTCCACTTT.

V and J are TRBV7-3 and TRBJ2-2, with 11 bases aligning to TRBD1. With 6 bases clipped from V and 4 bases from J, the junction kept 4 bases outside the gene matches. Germline loops: CDR1 SGHTA, CDR2 FQGTGA. The CDR3 covers 15 residues. CDR3 DNA: TGTGCCAGCAGACCCGGGACAGGGGGCACCGGGGAGCTGTTTTTT. It specifies CASRPGTGGTGELFF.

This chain links TRBV15 with TRBJ2-5, with a tentative D call TRBD2 (5 bases). The CDR3 has 15 amino acids. CDR1 is LNHNV, CDR2 YYDKDF, per germline (reference sequence). Trimming removed 5 bases at V and 5 bases at J, with 18 bases between. In DNA, the CDR3 is TGTGCCACCAGCTCCCAGTGGGCGGGTAGGGAGACCCAGTACTTC. This encodes CATSSQWAGRETQYF.

The chain carries TRBV19 and TRBJ2-7; TRBD2 might be the D (5 bases). The CDR3 runs to 14 residues. Germline CDR1 reads LNHDA; CDR2 reads SQIVND (reference sequence). V lost 10 bases and J lost 2, with 18 bases in between. The CDR3 nucleotides are TGTGCCACCAAGAGGGCAGTACAGACCTACGAGCAGTACTTC. Protein product: CATKRAVQTYEQYF.

The chain recombines TRBV2 with TRBJ2-1, with 7 bases that match TRBD1. The CDR3 contains 14 residues. J was trimmed by 8 bases and V by 6 bases; bases with no gene match: 10. Germline V gives CDR1 SNHLY, CDR2 FYNNEI. The CDR3 is CASSGSVGGDEQFF. The CDR3 coding sequence is TGTGCCAGCAGCGGATCTGTAGGGGGCGATGAGCAGTTCTTC.